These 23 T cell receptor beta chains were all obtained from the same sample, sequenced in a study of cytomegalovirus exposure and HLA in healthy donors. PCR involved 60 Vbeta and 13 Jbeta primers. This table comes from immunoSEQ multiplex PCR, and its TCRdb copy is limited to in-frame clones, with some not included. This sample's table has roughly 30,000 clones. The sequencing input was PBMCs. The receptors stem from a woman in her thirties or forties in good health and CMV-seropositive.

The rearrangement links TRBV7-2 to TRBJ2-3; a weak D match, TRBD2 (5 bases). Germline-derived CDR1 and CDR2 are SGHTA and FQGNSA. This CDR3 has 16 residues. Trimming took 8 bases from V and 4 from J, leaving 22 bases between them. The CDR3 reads CASRTPGLRSADTQYF. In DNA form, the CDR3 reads TGTGCCAGCCGTACTCCCGGACTCAGATCGGCAGATACGCAGTATTTT.

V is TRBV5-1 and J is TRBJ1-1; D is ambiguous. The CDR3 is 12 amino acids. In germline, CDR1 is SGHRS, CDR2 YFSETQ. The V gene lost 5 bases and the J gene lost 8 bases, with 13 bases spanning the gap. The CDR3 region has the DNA TGCGCCAGCAGGGTCTCAGGATCCGAAGCTTTCTTT. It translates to CASRVSGSEAFF.

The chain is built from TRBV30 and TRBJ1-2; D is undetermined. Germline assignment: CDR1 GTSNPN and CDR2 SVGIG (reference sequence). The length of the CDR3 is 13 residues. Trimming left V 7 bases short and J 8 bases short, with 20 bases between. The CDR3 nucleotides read TGTGCCTCGCACCCCTGGCGGGAGGGCGGCTACACCTTC. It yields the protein CASHPWREGGYTF.

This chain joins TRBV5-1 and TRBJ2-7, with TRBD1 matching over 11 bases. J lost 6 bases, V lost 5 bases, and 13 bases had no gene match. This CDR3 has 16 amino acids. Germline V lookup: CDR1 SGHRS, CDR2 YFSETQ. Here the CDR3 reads CASSLRGGTGGSEQYF. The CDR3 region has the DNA TGCGCCAGCAGTCTTCGGGGGGGGACAGGGGGATCCGAGCAGTACTTC.

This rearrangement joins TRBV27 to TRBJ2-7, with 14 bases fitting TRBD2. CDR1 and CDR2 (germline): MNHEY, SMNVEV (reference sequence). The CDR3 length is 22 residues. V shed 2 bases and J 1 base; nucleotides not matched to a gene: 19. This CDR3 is CASSLPGLAGAFSYFPSYEQYF. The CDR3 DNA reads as TGTGCCAGCAGTTTACCGGGACTAGCGGGAGCATTCTCCTACTTTCCTTCCTACGAGCAGTACTTC.

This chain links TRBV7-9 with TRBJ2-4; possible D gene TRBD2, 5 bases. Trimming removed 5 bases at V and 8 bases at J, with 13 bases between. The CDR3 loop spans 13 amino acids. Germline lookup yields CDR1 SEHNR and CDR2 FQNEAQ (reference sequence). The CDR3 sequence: CASSELDHDIQYF. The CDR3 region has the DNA TGTGCCAGCAGCGAACTAGATCATGACATTCAGTACTTC.

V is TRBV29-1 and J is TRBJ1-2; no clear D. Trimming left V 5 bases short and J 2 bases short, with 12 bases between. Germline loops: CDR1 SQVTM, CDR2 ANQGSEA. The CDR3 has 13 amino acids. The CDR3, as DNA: TGCAGCGTTACCCAAACAGTGAACTATGGCTACACCTTC. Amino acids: CSVTQTVNYGYTF.

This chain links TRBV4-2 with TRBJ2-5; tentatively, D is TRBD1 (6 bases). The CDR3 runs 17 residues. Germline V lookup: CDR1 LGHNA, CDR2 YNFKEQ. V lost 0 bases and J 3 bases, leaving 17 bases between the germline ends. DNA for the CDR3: TGTGCCAGCAGCCAAGATCAGGTCCAGGGGCGGGAAGAGACCCAGTACTTC. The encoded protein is CASSQDQVQGREETQYF.

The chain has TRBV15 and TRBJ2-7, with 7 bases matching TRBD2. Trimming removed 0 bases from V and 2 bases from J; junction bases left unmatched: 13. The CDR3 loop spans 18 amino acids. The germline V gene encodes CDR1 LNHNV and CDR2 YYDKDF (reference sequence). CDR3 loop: CATSRDLGASGDTYEQYF. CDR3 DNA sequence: TGTGCCACCAGCAGAGATTTGGGAGCTAGCGGAGATACCTACGAGCAGTACTTC.

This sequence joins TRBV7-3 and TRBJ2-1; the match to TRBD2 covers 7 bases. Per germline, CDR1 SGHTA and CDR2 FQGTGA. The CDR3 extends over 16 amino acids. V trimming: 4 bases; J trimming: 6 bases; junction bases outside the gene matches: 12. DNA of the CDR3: TGTGCCAGCAGCTCCTTCGGCGGGAGCTTTGTCAATGAGCAGTTCTTC. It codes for CASSSFGGSFVNEQFF.

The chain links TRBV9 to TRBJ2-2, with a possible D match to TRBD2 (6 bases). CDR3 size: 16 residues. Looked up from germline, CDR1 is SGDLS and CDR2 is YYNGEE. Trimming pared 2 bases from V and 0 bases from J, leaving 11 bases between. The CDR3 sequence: CASSVGRESNTGELFF. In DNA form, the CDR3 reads TGTGCCAGCAGCGTCGGACGGGAGTCGAACACCGGGGAGCTGTTTTTT.

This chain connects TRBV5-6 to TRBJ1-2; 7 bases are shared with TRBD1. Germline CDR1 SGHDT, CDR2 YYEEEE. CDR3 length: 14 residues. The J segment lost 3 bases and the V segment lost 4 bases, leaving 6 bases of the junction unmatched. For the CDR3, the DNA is TGTGCCAGCAGCCCGGGACAGTTCCACTATGGCTACACCTTC. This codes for CASSPGQFHYGYTF. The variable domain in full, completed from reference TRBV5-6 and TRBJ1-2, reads DAGVTQSPTHLIKTRGQQVTLRCSPKSGHDTVSWYQQALGQGPQFIFQYYEEEERQRGNFPDRFSGHQFPNYSSELNVNALLLGDSALYLCASSPGQFHYGYTFGSGTRLTVV.

Here the CDR3 reads CASRVPGLAGGEQYF. The CDR3 DNA follows: TGTGCCAGCAGGGTCCCTGGGCTAGCGGGAGGCGAGCAGTACTTC. The chain carries TRBV28 and TRBJ2-7; 11 bases agree with TRBD2. V was clipped by 6 bases and J by 6 bases; unmatched bases: 10. The germline gives CDR1 MDHEN, CDR2 SYDVKM. The CDR3 has 15 amino acids.

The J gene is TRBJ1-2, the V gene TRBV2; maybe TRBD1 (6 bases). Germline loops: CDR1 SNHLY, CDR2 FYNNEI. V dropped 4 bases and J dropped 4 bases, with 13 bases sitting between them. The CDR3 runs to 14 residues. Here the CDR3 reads CASSAQGVSYGYTF. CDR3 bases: TGTGCCAGCAGTGCACAGGGTGTTTCCTATGGCTACACCTTC.

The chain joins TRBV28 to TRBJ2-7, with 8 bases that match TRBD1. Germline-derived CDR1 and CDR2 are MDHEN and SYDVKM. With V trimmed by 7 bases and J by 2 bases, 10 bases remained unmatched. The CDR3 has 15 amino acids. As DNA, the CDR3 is TGTGCCAGCACCTATGGGGCAGGGGGCGCCTACGAGCAGTACTTC. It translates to CASTYGAGGAYEQYF.

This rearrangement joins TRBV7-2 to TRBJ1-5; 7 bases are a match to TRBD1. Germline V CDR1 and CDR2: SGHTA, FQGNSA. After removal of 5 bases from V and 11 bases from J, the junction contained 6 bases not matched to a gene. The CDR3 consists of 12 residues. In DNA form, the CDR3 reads TGTGCCAGCAGCCTCAGGGGGAGAGCCCAGCATTTT. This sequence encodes CASSLRGRAQHF.

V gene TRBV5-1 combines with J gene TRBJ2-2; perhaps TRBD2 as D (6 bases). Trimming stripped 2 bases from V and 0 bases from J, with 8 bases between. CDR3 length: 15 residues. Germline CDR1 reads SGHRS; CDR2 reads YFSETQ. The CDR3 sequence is CASSFLASNTGELFF. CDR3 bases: TGCGCCAGCAGCTTTCTAGCGTCGAACACCGGGGAGCTGTTTTTT.

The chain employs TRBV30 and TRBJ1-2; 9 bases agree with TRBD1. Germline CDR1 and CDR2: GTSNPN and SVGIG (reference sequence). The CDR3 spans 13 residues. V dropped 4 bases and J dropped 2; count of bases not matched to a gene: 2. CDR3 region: CAWTGQGNYGYTF. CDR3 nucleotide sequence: TGTGCCTGGACTGGACAGGGGAACTATGGCTACACCTTC.

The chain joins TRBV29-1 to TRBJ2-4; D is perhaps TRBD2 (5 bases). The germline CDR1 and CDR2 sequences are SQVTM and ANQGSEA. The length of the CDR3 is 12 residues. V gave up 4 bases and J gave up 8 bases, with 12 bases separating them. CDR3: CSVGWGDDIQYF. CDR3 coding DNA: TGCAGCGTTGGGTGGGGAGATGACATTCAGTACTTC.

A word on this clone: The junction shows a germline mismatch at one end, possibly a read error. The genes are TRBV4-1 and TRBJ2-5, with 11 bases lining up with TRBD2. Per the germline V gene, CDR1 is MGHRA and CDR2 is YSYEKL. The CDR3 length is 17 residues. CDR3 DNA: TGCGCCAGCAGCCAAGATGCACTAGCGGGAGCGCAAGAGAACCAGTACTTC. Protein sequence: CASSQDALAGAQENQYF.

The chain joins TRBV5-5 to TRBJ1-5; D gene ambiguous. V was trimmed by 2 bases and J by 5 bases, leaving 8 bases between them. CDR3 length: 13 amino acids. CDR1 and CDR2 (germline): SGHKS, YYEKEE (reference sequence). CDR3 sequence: CASSFSIDQPQHF. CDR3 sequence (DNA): TGTGCCAGCAGCTTTTCTATCGATCAGCCCCAGCATTTT. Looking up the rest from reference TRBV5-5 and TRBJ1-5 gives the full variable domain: DAGVTQSPTHLIKTRGQQVTLRCSPISGHKSVSWYQQVLGQGPQFIFQYYEKEERGRGNFPDRFSARQFPNYSSELNVNALLLGDSALYLCASSFSIDQPQHFGDGTRLSIL.

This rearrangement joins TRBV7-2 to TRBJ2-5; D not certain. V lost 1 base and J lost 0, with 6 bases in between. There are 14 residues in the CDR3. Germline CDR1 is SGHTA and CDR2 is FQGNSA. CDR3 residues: CASSLVVNQETQYF. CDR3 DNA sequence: TGTGCCAGCAGCTTAGTTGTTAACCAAGAGACCCAGTACTTC.

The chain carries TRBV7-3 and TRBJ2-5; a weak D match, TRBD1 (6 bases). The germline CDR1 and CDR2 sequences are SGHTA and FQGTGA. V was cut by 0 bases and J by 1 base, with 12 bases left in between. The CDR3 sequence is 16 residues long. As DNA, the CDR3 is TGTGCCAGCAGCTTAACTGGGGCAGGGGCCCAAGAGACCCAGTACTTC. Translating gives CASSLTGAGAQETQYF.